These 5 T cell receptor beta chains share one sample of origin, sequenced in a study of T cell repertoires in cytomegalovirus infection. TCRdb recomputed calls from the reads with MiXCR, one row per CDR3 protein. The sample holds 200,000 or so distinct CDR3 sequences; roughly a fifth are singletons and the top ten take around 2.7%. The material sequenced was PBMCs. The receptor set was obtained from a human donor in good health (CMV status not recorded). Some clones in this sample may be carry-over from other donors' samples.

This clonotype was counted between two and nine times. The genes are TRBV5-4 and TRBJ2-5; D ambiguous. Trimming cost V 4 bases and J 1 base, with 8 bases left between them. The CDR3 is made up of 13 amino acids. CDR1 and CDR2 (germline): SGHNT, YYREEE (reference sequence). The CDR3: CASSKRAQETQYF. The CDR3 coding sequence is TGTGCCAGCAGCAAAAGAGCCCAAGAGACCCAGTACTTC.

This chain uses TRBV15 with TRBJ2-7, with D possibly matching TRBD1 (5 bases). CDR3 length equals 15 residues. V gave up 0 bases and J gave up 5 bases, with 14 bases separating them. Germline V gives CDR1 LNHNV, CDR2 YYDKDF (reference sequence). CDR3 DNA sequence: TGTGCCACCAGCAGAGATGAGGTGGGGCCAAACGAGCAGTACTTC. Amino acids: CATSRDEVGPNEQYF. The whole variable domain, filled in from reference TRBV15 and TRBJ2-7, reads DAMVIQNPRYQVTQFGKPVTLSCSQTLNHNVMYWYQQKSSQAPKLLFHYYDKDFNNEADTPDNFQSRRPNTSFCFLDIRSPGLGDTAMYLCATSRDEVGPNEQYFGPGTRLTVT.

The CDR3 coding sequence is TGTGCCAGCAGTCTTTCCTCGTTTACGCAGTATTTT. Translation: CASSLSSFTQYF. The chain couples TRBV28 to TRBJ2-3; D unresolved. Germline V CDR1 and CDR2: MDHEN, SYDVKM. The V gene lost 5 bases and the J gene lost 8 bases, with 11 bases spanning the gap. The CDR3 spans 12 residues.

In this sample, this clonotype turned up once. J is TRBJ2-2 and V is TRBV7-3; 9 nucleotides line up with TRBD1. The junction had 7 bases not matched to a gene; V was cut back by 3 bases and J by 2 bases. Germline V gives CDR1 SGHTA, CDR2 FQGTGA. The CDR3 has 17 residues. CDR3 in amino acids: CASSLTRDRANTGELFF. In nucleotides, the CDR3 is TGTGCCAGCAGCTTGACCCGGGACAGGGCCAACACCGGGGAGCTGTTTTTT.

This clonotype came up a few times. This chain links TRBV5-1 with TRBJ1-1; D is unresolved. V was pared by 4 bases and J by 0 bases, with 19 bases between. CDR1 is SGHRS, CDR2 YFSETQ, per germline. The CDR3 spans 17 residues. CDR3 DNA sequence: TGCGCCAGCAGCGCAGGACCGATCTCGACCGTGAACACTGAAGCTTTCTTT. Translated, it gives CASSAGPISTVNTEAFF.